Shown below are 19 T cell receptor beta chains from a single sample sequenced in a study of shared clonotypes between healthy human individuals (dated by TCRdb to 2018 to 2021). Libraries were built with the immunoSEQ multiplex PCR assay. TCRdb took this table from immuneACCESS and kept in-frame rearrangements with V and J called. Such tables lack part of the clones; where checked against another copy, unresolved V genes explain under half of the gap, and the rest is unexplained. This sample lists approximately 2.4 million clones; 90% to 96% were detected once. The top ten clones comprise about 0.13% of the sample. Material: naive CD4+ T cells sorted from blood. Reading the label with the study, this specimen's cell subset or site is: CD45RA+ positively selected. The receptors stem from a man between 18 and 35 years old in good health.

This chain links TRBV6-1 with TRBJ2-3; D is perhaps TRBD2 (6 bases). The ends were cut back, 2 bases at V and 2 bases at J, with 20 bases in the middle. Germline V gene sequence: CDR1 MNHNS, CDR2 SASEGT. The CDR3 consists of 18 residues. CDR3 in DNA: TGTGCCAGCAGTGAAAGAGAACGGCGGGGCCCCTTCACAGATACGCAGTATTTT. This codes for CASSERERRGPFTDTQYF.

The gene calls are TRBV27 and TRBJ1-2, with D possibly TRBD1 on 5 matching bases. Germline lookup yields CDR1 MNHEY and CDR2 SMNVEV (reference sequence). The CDR3 is made up of 12 amino acids. V gave up 3 bases and J gave up 7 bases, with 9 bases separating them. The CDR3 DNA reads TGTGCCAGCAGTTTTACAGGTCGTGGCTACACCTTC. It encodes CASSFTGRGYTF.

The chain has TRBV6-1 and TRBJ1-2, with 11 bases fitting TRBD1. This CDR3 comprises 15 residues. Germline V gene data show CDR1 as MNHNS and CDR2 as SASEGT. Trimming removed 3 bases from V and 4 bases from J; junction bases left unmatched: 4. The CDR3 is CASSEGQGVLYGYTF. CDR3 DNA sequence: TGTGCCAGCAGTGAGGGACAGGGGGTCCTCTATGGCTACACCTTC.

V is TRBV15 and J is TRBJ2-5; the D is unclear. Trimming shortened V by 0 bases and J by 1 base, and 12 bases separated the two germline ends. Germline lookup yields CDR1 LNHNV and CDR2 YYDKDF (reference sequence). This CDR3 has 16 residues. The CDR3: CATSREVFGIQETQYF. The CDR3 nucleotides read TGTGCCACCAGCAGAGAGGTTTTTGGGATCCAAGAGACCCAGTACTTC. The full variable domain, completed using reference TRBV15 and TRBJ2-5, is DAMVIQNPRYQVTQFGKPVTLSCSQTLNHNVMYWYQQKSSQAPKLLFHYYDKDFNNEADTPDNFQSRRPNTSFCFLDIRSPGLGDTAMYLCATSREVFGIQETQYFGPGTRLLVL.

The CDR3 reads CASSGGQKETQYF. As DNA, the CDR3 is TGTGCCAGCAGCGGGGGACAAAAAGAGACCCAGTACTTC. The V gene is TRBV5-4, the J gene TRBJ2-5; the D gene is possibly TRBD1 (6 bases). V lost 4 bases to trimming and J lost 3 bases, with 10 bases between them. The CDR3 loop spans 13 amino acids. CDR1 SGHNT and CDR2 YYREEE come from the germline V gene (reference sequence).

The chain couples TRBV7-2 to TRBJ1-2, with D uncertain. The CDR3 covers 11 residues. CDR1 is SGHTA, CDR2 FQGNSA, per germline. Deletions cut 5 bases from V and 10 bases from J, with 11 bases between. The CDR3 DNA sequence: TGTGCCAGCAGCCCACGGTCCGCCTACACCTTC. It codes for CASSPRSAYTF.

J is TRBJ2-7 and V is TRBV7-9; perhaps D is TRBD1 or TRBD2 (6 bases each). Germline lookup yields CDR1 SEHNR and CDR2 FQNEAQ (reference sequence). The CDR3 covers 15 residues. V lost 5 bases and J lost 3, with 17 bases in between. CDR3 loop: CASSPRVGGNYEQYF. In nucleotides, the CDR3 is TGTGCCAGCAGCCCCCGGGTAGGGGGGAACTACGAGCAGTACTTC.

V usage is TRBV19 and J usage is TRBJ1-6; D not certain. The CDR3 runs to 15 residues. Germline loops: CDR1 LNHDA, CDR2 SQIVND (reference sequence). The V end was cut by 4 bases, the J end by 7 bases, with 14 bases between. CDR3 residues: CASSKWSSGNSPLHF. The CDR3 nucleotides are TGTGCCAGTAGTAAATGGAGTTCCGGGAATTCACCCCTCCACTTT.

CDR3 bases: TGCAGCGCCCGACCGACTAGCGGGGGCCCCCTCTCCAATGAGCAGTTCTTC. Protein sequence: CSARPTSGGPLSNEQFF. The chain combines TRBV29-1 with TRBJ2-1; 12 nucleotides agree with TRBD2. The germline gives CDR1 SQVTM, CDR2 ANQGSEA. V was pared by 7 bases and J by 6 bases, with 16 bases of the junction left unmatched. There are 17 residues in the CDR3.

The gene calls are TRBV5-6 and TRBJ2-7; the match to TRBD2 covers 8 bases. CDR1 SGHDT and CDR2 YYEEEE come from the germline V gene. J was trimmed by 0 bases and V by 1 base; bases with no gene match: 9. The CDR3 sequence is 17 residues long. CDR3 DNA: TGTGCCAGCAGCTTGATGGGACGGGAGGGAAACTCCTACGAGCAGTACTTC. This encodes CASSLMGREGNSYEQYF.

Here the CDR3 DNA reads TGCGCCAGCAGTGAGTTTGCTACTACTACCTACAATGAGCAGTTCTTC. Protein: CASSEFATTTYNEQFF. The rearrangement links TRBV10-1 to TRBJ2-1; D call uncertain. Germline values: CDR1 WNHNN, CDR2 SYGVQD (reference sequence). CDR3 size: 16 residues. Trimming cost V 1 base and J 2 bases, with 12 bases left between them.

The chain has TRBV9 and TRBJ2-7; D unresolved. The CDR3 has 13 residues. In germline, CDR1 is SGDLS, CDR2 YYNGEE. The germline V and J ends were trimmed by 0 bases and 5 bases, with 9 bases remaining between them. The CDR3 reads CASSVGGTHEQYF. The DNA for the CDR3 is TGTGCCAGCAGCGTAGGGGGAACTCACGAGCAGTACTTC.

The chain links TRBV6-1 to TRBJ1-2; TRBD1 matches 8 bases. Germline lookup yields CDR1 MNHNS and CDR2 SASEGT. The CDR3 is made up of 14 amino acids. The ends lost 2 bases at V and 7 bases at J; junction bases unmatched: 6. The CDR3 bases are TGTGCCAGCAGTGAACGGACAGGGCGGGGTGGCTACACCTTC. It translates to CASSERTGRGGYTF.

The chain combines TRBV2 with TRBJ2-5; D uncertain. There are 12 residues in the CDR3. Trimming took 7 bases from V and 0 from J, leaving 6 bases between them. CDR1 is SNHLY, CDR2 FYNNEI, per germline. The CDR3: CASTYHQETQYF. The CDR3 coding sequence is TGTGCCAGCACTTATCACCAAGAGACCCAGTACTTC.

The rearrangement uses TRBV6-4 and TRBJ2-1; 7 nucleotides match TRBD2. The length of the CDR3 is 14 residues. Germline V gives CDR1 MRHNA, CDR2 SNTAGT. The trim removed 6 bases at V and 5 bases at J, leaving 7 bases unmatched. The CDR3, as DNA: TGTGCCAGCAGAAGAGCGGGAAGCCACAATGAGCAGTTCTTC. Protein: CASRRAGSHNEQFF.

This chain links TRBV6-5 with TRBJ2-7, with D perhaps TRBD1 (5 bases). V gave up 4 bases and J gave up 8 bases, with 15 bases separating them. CDR1 MNHEY and CDR2 SVGAGI come from the germline V gene. The CDR3 is 13 residues long. CDR3 protein: CASSSPEQGQQYF. The DNA for the CDR3 is TGTGCCAGCAGTTCCCCGGAGCAGGGCCAGCAGTACTTC.

The rearrangement links TRBV5-4 to TRBJ2-2, with 8 nucleotides matching TRBD1. CDR1 and CDR2 (germline): SGHNT, YYREEE (reference sequence). This CDR3 is built from 15 residues. V was clipped by 2 bases and J by 3 bases; unmatched bases: 3. The CDR3 loop is CASSFPTGDTGELFF. The CDR3 bases are TGTGCCAGCAGCTTTCCGACAGGGGACACCGGGGAGCTGTTTTTT.

This sequence joins TRBV4-1 and TRBJ1-2, with 9 bases matching TRBD1. This CDR3 comprises 14 residues. V lost 4 bases, J lost 8 bases, and 8 bases stayed unmatched. From germline, CDR1 is MGHRA and CDR2 YSYEKL. CDR3: CASSPGQGSSGYTF. CDR3 coding DNA: TGCGCCAGCAGCCCTGGACAGGGGTCGAGCGGCTACACCTTC.

The CDR3 coding sequence is TGTGCCAGCAGTTCCCATGCGGGGACAGGGGGTAGCTCCTACGAGCAGTACTTC. This gives the protein CASSSHAGTGGSSYEQYF. The chain joins TRBV28 to TRBJ2-7; 11 bases map to TRBD1. There are 18 residues in the CDR3. The germline gives CDR1 MDHEN, CDR2 SYDVKM. The V segment lost 4 bases and the J segment 0 bases; nucleotides outside the gene matches: 11.